This TCR beta chain derives from a study of T cell repertoires in cytomegalovirus infection. Study as a whole: Use of recently identified HLA-C-restricted and well-studied HLA-B-restricted CMV epitopes was part of the study. Matching HLA type and CMV infection were both indicated by public TCR beta signatures.

The CDR3 runs to 14 residues. In germline, CDR1 is DFQATT, CDR2 SNEGSKA (reference sequence). The trim removed 3 bases at V and 4 bases at J, leaving 8 bases unmatched. TCRdb re-called the reads with MiXCR, one entry per CDR3 protein. In the table there are 550,000 to 700,000 distinct CDR3 sequences, just under 40% of which are singletons. A remark on this clonotype: Its specificity is not known.

The material was cultured PBMCs, obtained from culture after CMV antigen stimulation. V is TRBV20-1 and J is TRBJ1-1; 7 nucleotides match TRBD1. This TCR was sampled from a human donor in good health (CMV status not recorded). Some clones in this sample may be carry-over from other donors' samples. The CDR3 loop is CSASWDRYGTEAFF. As DNA, the CDR3 is TGCAGTGCTAGTTGGGACAGATATGGCACTGAAGCTTTCTTT.